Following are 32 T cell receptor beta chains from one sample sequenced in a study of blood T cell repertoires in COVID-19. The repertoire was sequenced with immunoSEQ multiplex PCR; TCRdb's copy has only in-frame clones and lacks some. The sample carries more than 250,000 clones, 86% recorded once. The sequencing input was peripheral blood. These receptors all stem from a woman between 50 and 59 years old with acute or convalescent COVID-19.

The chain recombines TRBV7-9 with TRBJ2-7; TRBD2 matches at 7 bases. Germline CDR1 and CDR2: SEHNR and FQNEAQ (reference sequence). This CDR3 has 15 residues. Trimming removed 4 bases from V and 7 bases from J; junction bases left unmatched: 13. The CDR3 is CASSSGGAVLEEQYF. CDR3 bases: TGTGCCAGCAGCTCGGGGGGAGCCGTTCTCGAGGAGCAGTACTTC.

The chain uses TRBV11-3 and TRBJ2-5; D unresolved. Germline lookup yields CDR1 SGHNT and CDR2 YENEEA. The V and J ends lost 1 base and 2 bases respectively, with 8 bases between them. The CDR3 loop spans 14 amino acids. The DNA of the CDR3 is TGTGCCAGCAGCTTAGGCCCGGGTCAAGAGACCCAGTACTTC. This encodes CASSLGPGQETQYF.

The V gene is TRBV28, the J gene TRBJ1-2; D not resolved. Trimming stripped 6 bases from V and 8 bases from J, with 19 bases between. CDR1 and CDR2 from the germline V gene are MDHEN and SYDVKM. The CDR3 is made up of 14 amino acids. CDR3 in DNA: TGTGCCAGCAGATCCAAGTTACTTCTTTGGGGCTACACCTTC. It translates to CASRSKLLLWGYTF.

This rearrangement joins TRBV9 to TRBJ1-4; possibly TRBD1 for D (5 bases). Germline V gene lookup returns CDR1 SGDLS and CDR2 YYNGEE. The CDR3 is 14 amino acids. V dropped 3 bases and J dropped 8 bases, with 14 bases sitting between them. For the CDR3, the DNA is TGTGCCAGCAGCGCCCTTGGGGCGGAGGAAAAACTGTTTTTT. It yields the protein CASSALGAEEKLFF.

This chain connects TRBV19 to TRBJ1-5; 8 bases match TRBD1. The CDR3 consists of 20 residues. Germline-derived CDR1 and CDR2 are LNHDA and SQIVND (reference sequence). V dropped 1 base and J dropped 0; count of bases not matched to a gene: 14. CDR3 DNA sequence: TGTGCCAGTAGTATAGCGTATGGACAGGGAAGCCCATATAGCAATCAGCCCCAGCATTTT. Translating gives CASSIAYGQGSPYSNQPQHF.

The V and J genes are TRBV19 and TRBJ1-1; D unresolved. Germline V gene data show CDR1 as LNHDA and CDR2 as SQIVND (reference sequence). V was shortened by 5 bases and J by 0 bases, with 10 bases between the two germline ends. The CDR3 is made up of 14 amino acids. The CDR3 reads CASSLWQLNTEAFF. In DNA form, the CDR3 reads TGTGCCAGTAGTCTTTGGCAGTTGAACACTGAAGCTTTCTTT.

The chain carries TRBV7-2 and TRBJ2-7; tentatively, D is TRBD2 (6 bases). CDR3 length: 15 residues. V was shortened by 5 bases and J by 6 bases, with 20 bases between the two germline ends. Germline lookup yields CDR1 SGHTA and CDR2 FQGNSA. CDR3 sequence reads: CASSPDLAAPVEQYF. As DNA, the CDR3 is TGTGCCAGCAGCCCTGATTTAGCGGCCCCCGTCGAGCAGTACTTC.

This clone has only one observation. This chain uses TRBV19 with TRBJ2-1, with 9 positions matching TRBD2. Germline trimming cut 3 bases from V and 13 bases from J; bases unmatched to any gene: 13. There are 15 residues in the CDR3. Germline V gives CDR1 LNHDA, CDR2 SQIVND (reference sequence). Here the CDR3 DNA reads TGTGCCAGTAGTATCGGGACTAGCATCGGTCTGGAACAGTTCTTC. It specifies CASSIGTSIGLEQFF.

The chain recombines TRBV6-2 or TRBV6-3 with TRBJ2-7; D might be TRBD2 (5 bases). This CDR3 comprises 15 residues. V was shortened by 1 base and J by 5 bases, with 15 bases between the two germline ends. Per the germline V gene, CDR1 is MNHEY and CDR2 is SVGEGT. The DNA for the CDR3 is TGTGCCAGCAGTTACTGGGAGCGCGGGTTCGACGAGCAGTACTTC. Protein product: CASSYWERGFDEQYF.

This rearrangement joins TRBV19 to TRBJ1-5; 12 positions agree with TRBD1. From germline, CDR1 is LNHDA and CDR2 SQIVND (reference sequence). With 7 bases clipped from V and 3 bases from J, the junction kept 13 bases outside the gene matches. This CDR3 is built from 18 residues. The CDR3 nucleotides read TGTGCCAGTACCCCCCGGGGACAGGGGGCGCGTAACAATCAGCCCCAGCATTTT. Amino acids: CASTPRGQGARNNQPQHF.

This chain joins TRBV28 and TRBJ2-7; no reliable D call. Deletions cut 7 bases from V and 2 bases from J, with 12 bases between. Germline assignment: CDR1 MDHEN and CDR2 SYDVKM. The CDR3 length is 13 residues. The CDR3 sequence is CASNRRYAYEQYF. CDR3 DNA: TGTGCCAGCAACCGCCGGTACGCCTACGAGCAGTACTTC.

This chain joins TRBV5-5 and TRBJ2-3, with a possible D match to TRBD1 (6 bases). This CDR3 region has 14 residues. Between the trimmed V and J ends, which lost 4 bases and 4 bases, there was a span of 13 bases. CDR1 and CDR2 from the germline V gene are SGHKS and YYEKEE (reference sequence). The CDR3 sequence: CASSEQRTADTQYF. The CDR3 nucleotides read TGTGCCAGCAGCGAGCAGAGGACAGCAGATACGCAGTATTTT.

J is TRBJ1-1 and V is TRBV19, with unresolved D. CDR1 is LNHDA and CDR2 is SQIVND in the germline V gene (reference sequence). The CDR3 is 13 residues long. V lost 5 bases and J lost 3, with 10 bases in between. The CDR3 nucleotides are TGTGCCAGTAGTCCCTGGGCCGACACTGAAGCTTTCTTT. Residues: CASSPWADTEAFF.

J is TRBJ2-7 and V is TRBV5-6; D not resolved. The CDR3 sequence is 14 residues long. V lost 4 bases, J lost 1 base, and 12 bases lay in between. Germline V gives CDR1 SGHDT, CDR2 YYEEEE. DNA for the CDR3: TGTGCCAGCAGCCAAAAACATATTTCCTACGAGCAGTACTTC. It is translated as CASSQKHISYEQYF.

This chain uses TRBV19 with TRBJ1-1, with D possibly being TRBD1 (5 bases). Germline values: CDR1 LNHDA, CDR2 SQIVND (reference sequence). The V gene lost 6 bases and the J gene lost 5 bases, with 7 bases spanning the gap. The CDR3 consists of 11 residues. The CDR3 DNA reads TGTGCCAGTAGCTGGACAACTGAAGCTTTCTTT. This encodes CASSWTTEAFF.

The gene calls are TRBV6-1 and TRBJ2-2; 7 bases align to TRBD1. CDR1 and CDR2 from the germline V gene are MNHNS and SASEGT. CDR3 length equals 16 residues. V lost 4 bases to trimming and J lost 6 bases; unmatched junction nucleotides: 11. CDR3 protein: CASSGLPHRGPGELFF. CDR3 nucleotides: TGTGCCAGCAGTGGCTTACCGCACAGGGGTCCCGGGGAGCTGTTTTTT.

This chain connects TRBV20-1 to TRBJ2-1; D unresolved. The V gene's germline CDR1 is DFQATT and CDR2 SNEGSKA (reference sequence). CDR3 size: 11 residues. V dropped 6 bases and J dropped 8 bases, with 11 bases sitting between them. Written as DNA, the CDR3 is TGCAGTGCCCTGAGCCTCGATGAGCAGTTCTTC. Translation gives CSALSLDEQFF.

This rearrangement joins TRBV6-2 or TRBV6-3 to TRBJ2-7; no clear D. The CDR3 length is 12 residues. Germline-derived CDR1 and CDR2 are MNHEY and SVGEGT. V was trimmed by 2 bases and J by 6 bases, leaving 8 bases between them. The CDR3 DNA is TGTGCCAGCAGTTACATGGGCTCCGAGCAGTACTTC. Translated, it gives CASSYMGSEQYF.

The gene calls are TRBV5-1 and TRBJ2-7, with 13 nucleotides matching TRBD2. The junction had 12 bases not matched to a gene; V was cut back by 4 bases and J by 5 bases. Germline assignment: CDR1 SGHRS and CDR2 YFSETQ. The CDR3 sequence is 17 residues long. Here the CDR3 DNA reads TGCGCCAGCAGCCACGACAGGGGAGGGACTAGCGGGAACGAGCAGTACTTC. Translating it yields CASSHDRGGTSGNEQYF.

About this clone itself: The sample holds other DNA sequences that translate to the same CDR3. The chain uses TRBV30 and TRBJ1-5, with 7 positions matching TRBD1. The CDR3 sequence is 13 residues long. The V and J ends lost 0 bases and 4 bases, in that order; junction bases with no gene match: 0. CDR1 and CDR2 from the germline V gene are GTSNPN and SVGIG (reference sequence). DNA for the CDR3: TGTGCCTGGAGTGTACAGGGGAATCAGCCCCAGCATTTT. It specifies CAWSVQGNQPQHF.

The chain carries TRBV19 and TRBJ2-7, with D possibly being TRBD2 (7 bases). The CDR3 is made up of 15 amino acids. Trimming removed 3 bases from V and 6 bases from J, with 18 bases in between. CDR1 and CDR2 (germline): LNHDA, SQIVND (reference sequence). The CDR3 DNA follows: TGTGCCAGTAGTATGGACGGGTTAAGGGGGGGCGAGCAGTACTTC. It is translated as CASSMDGLRGGEQYF.

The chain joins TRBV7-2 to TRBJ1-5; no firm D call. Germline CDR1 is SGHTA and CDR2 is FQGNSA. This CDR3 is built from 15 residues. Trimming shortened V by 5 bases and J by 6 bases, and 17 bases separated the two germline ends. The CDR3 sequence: CASSRRPEWSQPQHF. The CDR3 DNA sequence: TGTGCCAGCAGCCGTCGCCCCGAATGGAGTCAGCCCCAGCATTTT.

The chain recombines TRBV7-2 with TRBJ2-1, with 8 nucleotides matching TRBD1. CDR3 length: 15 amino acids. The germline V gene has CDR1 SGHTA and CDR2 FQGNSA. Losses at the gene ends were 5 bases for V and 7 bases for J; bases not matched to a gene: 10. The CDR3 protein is CASSIQGGGTNEQFF. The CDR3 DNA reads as TGTGCCAGCAGCATACAGGGGGGAGGCACGAATGAGCAGTTCTTC.

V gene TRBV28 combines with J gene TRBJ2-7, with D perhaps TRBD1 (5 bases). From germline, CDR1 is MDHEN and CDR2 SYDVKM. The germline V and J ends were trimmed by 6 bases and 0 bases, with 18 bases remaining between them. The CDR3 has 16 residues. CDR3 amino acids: CASRLGPLTDSYEQYF. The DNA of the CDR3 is TGTGCCAGCAGGCTCGGTCCGTTGACAGACTCCTACGAGCAGTACTTC.

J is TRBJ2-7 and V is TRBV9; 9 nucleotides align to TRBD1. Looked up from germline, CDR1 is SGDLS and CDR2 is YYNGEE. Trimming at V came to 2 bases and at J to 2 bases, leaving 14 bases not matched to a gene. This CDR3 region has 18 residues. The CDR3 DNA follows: TGTGCCAGCAGCGTTGGCCCTCCGGGACAGGGCATAACCTACGAGCAGTACTTC. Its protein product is CASSVGPPGQGITYEQYF. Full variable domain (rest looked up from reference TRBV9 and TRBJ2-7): DSGVTQTPKHLITATGQRVTLRCSPRSGDLSVYWYQQSLDQGLQFLIQYYNGEERAKGNILERFSAQQFPDLHSELNLSSLELGDSALYFCASSVGPPGQGITYEQYFGPGTRLTVT.

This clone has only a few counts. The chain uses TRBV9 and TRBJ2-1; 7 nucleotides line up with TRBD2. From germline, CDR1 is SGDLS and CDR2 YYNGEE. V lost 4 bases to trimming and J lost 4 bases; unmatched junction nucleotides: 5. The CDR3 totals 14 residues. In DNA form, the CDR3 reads TGTGCCAGCAGCAAAAGCGGGAATTACAATGAGCAGTTCTTC. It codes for CASSKSGNYNEQFF.

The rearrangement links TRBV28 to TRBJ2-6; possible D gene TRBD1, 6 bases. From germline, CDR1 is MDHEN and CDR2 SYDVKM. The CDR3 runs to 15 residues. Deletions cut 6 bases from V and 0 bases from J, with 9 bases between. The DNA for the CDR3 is TGTGCCAGCAGGCAGGGGAGCTCTGGGGCCAACGTCCTGACTTTC. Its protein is CASRQGSSGANVLTF.

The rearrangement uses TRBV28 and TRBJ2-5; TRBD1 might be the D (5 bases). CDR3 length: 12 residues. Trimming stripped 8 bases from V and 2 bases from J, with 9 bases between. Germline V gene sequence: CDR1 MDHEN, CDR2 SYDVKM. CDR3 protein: CASWTLQETQYF. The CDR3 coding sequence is TGTGCCAGCTGGACACTACAAGAGACCCAGTACTTC.

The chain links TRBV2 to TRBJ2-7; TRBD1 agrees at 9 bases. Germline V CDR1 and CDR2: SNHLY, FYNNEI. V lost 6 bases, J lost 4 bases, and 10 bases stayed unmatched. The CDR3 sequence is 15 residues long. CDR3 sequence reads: CASRGFRTGVYEQYF. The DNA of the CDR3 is TGTGCCAGCAGGGGTTTTCGGACAGGGGTGTACGAGCAGTACTTC. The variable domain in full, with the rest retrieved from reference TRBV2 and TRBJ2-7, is EPEVTQTPSHQVTQMGQEVILRCVPISNHLYFYWYRQILGQKVEFLVSFYNNEISEKSEIFDDQFSVERPDGSNFTLKIRSTKLEDSAMYFCASRGFRTGVYEQYFGPGTRLTVT.

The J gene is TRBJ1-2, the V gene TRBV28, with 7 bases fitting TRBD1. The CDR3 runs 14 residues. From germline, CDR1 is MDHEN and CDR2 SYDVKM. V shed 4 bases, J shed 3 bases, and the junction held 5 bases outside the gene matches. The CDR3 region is CASSSTGTDYGYTF. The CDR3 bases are TGTGCCAGCAGTTCAACCGGGACAGACTATGGCTACACCTTC.

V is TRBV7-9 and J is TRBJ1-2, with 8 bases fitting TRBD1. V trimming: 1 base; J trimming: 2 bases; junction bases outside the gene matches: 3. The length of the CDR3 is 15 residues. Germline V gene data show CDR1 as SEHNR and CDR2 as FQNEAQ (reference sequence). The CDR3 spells CASSLGQGLNYGYTF. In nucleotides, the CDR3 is TGTGCCAGCAGCTTAGGACAGGGGTTAAACTATGGCTACACCTTC. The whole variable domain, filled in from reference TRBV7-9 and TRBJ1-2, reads DTGVSQNPRHKITKRGQNVTFRCDPISEHNRLYWYRQTLGQGPEFLTYFQNEAQLEKSRLLSDRFSAERPKGSFSTLEIQRTEQGDSAMYLCASSLGQGLNYGYTFGSGTRLTVV.

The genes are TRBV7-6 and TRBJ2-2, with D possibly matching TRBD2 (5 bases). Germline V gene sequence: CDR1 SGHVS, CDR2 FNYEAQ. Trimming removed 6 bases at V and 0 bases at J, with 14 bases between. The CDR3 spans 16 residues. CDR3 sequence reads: CASRPYGLANTGELFF. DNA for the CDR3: TGTGCCAGCAGACCATACGGACTGGCGAACACCGGGGAGCTGTTTTTT.